A few counts support the clone carrying this T cell receptor (beta chain). The antigen remains unidentified. V lost 5 bases to trimming and J lost 12 bases, with 11 bases between them. CDR1 and CDR2 from the germline V gene are MNHNS and SASEGT. This CDR3 is 12 amino acids long. This entry belongs to a study of persistence of HIV-infected CD4 T cells. The stimulus was an HIV-1 Gag 15-mer peptide pool, about 1 ug/peptide/mL. CD40L/CD69 double-negative CD45RO-high memory CD4+ T cells were collected. Inclusion required CMV-positive serology and CD4+ counts above 400 cells/uL. Broader study findings: Compared with CD3/CD28-stimulated cells, CMV- and Gag-responding cells showed lower TCRbeta richness.

The immunoSEQ assay was version 4, run in survey mode. Template was genomic DNA at 8 to 10 ng/uL, with up to roughly 1 ug used per sample. Using immunoSEQ multiplex PCR, the repertoire was profiled, and TCRdb retains in-frame clones only, with some absent. The repertoire holds 30,000 to 35,000 clones, with around 82% as singletons. The material was CD4+ T cells sorted from PBMCs after approximately 18-hour stimulation, obtained from a patient who received antiretroviral therapy. The clonotype was recovered from an adult woman with HIV who was CMV-seropositive. This chain joins TRBV6-1 and TRBJ1-6; D gene uncertain. The CDR3: CASSSYVEPLHF. For the CDR3, the DNA is TGTGCCAGCAGTTCGTACGTGGAACCCCTCCACTTT.